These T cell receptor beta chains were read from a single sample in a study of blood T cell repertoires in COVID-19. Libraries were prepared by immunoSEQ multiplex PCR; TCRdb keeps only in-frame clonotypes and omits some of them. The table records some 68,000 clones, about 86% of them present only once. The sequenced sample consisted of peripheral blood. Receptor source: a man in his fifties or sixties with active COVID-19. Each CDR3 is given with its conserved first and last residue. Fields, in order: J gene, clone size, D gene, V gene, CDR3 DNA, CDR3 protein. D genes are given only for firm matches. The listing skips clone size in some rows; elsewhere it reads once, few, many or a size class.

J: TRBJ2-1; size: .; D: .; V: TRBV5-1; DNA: TGCGCCAGCAGCATACGCCTAGAAGTCAATGAGCAGTTCTTC; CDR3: CASSIRLEVNEQFF
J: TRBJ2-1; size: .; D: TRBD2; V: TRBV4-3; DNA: TGCGCCAGCAGCCCGGGGACTAGCGGGGAAGTGTACAATGAGCAGTTCTTC; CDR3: CASSPGTSGEVYNEQFF
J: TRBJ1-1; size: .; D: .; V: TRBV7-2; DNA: TGTGCCAGCAGCTTAAGGTCCGGGACACAGAACACTGAAGCTTTCTTT; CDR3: CASSLRSGTQNTEAFF
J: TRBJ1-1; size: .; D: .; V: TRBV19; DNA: TGTGCCAGTAGTATTACCGGGGTTAACACTGAAGCTTTCTTT; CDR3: CASSITGVNTEAFF
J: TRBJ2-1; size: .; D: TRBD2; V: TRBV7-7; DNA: TGTGCCAGCAGCCGAAGCGGGGCCAACAATGAGCAGTTCTTC; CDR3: CASSRSGANNEQFF
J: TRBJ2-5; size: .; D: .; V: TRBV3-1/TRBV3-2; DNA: TGTGCCAGCAGTGGCGGGATGGATCGGGAGACCCAGTACTTC; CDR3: CASSGGMDRETQYF
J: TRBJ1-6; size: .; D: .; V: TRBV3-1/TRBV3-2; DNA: TGTGCCAGCAGCCAAGGACAGCCGTCGGGACTTAGGTATAATTCACCCCTCCACTTT; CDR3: CASSQGQPSGLRYNSPLHF
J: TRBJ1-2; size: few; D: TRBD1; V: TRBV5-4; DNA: TGTGCCAGCAGCTGGGAGACAGGGTCTGGGGGCTACACCTTC; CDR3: CASSWETGSGGYTF
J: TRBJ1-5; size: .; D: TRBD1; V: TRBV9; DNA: TGTGCCAGCAGCAGAGGGCCGACAGGGGCCAATCAGCCCCAGCATTTT; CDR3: CASSRGPTGANQPQHF
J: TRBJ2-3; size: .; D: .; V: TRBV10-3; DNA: TGTGCCATCAGTGAGTTCCTTCGGGACAAAGAGACTAGCACAGATACGCAGTATTTT; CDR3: CAISEFLRDKETSTDTQYF
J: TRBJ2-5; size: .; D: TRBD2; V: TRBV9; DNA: TGTGCCAGCAGCGTCGGGACTACGGAGACCCAGTACTTC; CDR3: CASSVGTTETQYF
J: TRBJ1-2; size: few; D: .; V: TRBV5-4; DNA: TGTGCCAGCACCTACAGCCTACCCAACTATGGCTACACCTTC; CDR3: CASTYSLPNYGYTF
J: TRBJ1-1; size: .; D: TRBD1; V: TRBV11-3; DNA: TGTGCCAGCAGCTCACCAGGGGGCGGCACTGAAGCTTTCTTT; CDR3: CASSSPGGGTEAFF
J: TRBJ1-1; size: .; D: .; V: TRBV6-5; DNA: TGTGCCAGCACCTACAGGGAGAACACTGAAGCTTTCTTT; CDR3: CASTYRENTEAFF
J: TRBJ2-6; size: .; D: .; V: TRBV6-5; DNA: TGTGCCAGCAGGAGGCCTGGGGCCAACGTCCTGACTTTC; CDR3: CASRRPGANVLTF
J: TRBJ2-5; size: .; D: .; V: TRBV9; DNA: TGTGCCAGCAGCTCAAGCGGGTCCTACGGGTCCGAGACCCAGTACTTC; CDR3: CASSSSGSYGSETQYF
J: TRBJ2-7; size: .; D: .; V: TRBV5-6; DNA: TGTGCCAGCAGCTTGGCCGGGGGGCCCCCCATCGAGCAGTACTTC; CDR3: CASSLAGGPPIEQYF
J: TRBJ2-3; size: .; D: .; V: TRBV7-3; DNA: TGTGCCAGCAGCTCTCTGCGGACAGCCACAGATACGCAGTATTTT; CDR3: CASSSLRTATDTQYF
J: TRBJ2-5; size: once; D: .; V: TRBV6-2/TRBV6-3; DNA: TGTGCCAGCAGTTACGGGAGAGTGGAGACCCAGTACTTC; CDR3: CASSYGRVETQYF
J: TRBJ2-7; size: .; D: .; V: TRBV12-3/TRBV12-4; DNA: TGTGCCAGCAGTTTTCGTCCAGACGAGCAGTACTTC; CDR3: CASSFRPDEQYF
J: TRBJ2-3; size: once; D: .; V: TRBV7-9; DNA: TGTGCCAGCAGCTCGGGACTCGATACGCAGTATTTT; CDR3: CASSSGLDTQYF
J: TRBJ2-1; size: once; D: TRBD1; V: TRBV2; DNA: TGTGCCAGCAGTGGACAGGGAATAGATGAGCAGTTCTTC; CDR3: CASSGQGIDEQFF
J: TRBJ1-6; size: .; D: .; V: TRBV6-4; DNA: TGTGCCAGCAGTGCGGCAGGGGATTCACCCCTCCACTTT; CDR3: CASSAAGDSPLHF
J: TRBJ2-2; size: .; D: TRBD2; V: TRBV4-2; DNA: TGTGCCAGCAGCGACGAGCGGGAGAGGGGCACCGGGGAGCTGTTTTTT; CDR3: CASSDERERGTGELFF
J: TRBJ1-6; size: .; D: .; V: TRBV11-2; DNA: TGTGCCAGCAGCCACGGAGGGAATAATTCACCCCTCCACTTT; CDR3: CASSHGGNNSPLHF
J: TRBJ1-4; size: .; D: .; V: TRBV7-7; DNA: TGTGCTAGCAGCCTCAGCGGTAATGAAAAACTGTTTTTT; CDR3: CASSLSGNEKLFF
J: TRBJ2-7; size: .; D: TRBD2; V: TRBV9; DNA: TGTGCCAGCAGCGTAGGTCGGCTAGCGGGACAATACGACGAGCAGTACTTC; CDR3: CASSVGRLAGQYDEQYF
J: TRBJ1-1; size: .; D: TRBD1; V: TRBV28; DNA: TGTGCCAGCAGTTTACCCAGCTACAGGGGGCCGAGGACTGAAGCTTTCTTT; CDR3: CASSLPSYRGPRTEAFF
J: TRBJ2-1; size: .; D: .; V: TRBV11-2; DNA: TGTGCCAGCAGCTTTTTCTTAAGCGGCGGGCAATACAATGAGCAGTTCTTC; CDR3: CASSFFLSGGQYNEQFF
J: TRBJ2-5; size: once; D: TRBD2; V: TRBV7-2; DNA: TGTGCCAGCACCCGGGGGGAGGGGGAGACCCAGTACTTC; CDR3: CASTRGEGETQYF
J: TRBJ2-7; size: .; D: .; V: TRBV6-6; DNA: TGTGCCAGCAGTTACTCCCTCGGTCAGTATGGAGGCGAGCAGTACTTC; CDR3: CASSYSLGQYGGEQYF
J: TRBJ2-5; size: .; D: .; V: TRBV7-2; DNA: TGTGCCAGCAGCTTATCGTCGGGTCCCCTGGCCCAGTACTTC; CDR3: CASSLSSGPLAQYF
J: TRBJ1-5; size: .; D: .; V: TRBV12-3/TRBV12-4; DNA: TGTGCCAGCAGTGGCCAGGGCTATCAGCCCCAGCATTTT; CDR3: CASSGQGYQPQHF
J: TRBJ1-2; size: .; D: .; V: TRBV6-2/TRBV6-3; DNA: TGTGCCAGCAGTCGAACAGAATACGATGGCTACACCTTC; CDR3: CASSRTEYDGYTF
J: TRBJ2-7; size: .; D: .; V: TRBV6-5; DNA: TGTGCCAGCAGTTACTCGTCTCAGGGAGGGCAGTACTTC; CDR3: CASSYSSQGGQYF
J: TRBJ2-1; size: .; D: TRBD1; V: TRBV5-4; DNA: TGTGCCAGCAGCGCCGGGACAGGGTACTACAATGAGCAGTTCTTC; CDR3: CASSAGTGYYNEQFF
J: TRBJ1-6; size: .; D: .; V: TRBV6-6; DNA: TGTGCCAGCAGCCCCCGCGGCTATTCACCCCTCCACTTT; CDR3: CASSPRGYSPLHF
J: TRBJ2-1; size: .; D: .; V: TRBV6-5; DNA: TGTGCCAGCAACAGGAACGACGGCAATGAGCAGTTCTTC; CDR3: CASNRNDGNEQFF
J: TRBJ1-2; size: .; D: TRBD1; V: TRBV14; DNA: TGTGCCAGCAGCCAAGAAACCCTGGACAGGGGATATGGCTACACCTTC; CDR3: CASSQETLDRGYGYTF
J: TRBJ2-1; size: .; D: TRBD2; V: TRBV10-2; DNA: TGCGCCAGCAGTGGAAGGACTAGCGGGAGGGACAATGAGCAGTTCTTC; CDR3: CASSGRTSGRDNEQFF
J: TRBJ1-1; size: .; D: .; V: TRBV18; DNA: TGTGCCAGCTCACCAGGGCGGGGGCAGGTGAACACTGAAGCTTTCTTT; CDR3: CASSPGRGQVNTEAFF
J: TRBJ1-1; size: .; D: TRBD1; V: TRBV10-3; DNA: TGTGCCATCAGTGGGGACAGGGTGGACTATGAAGCTTTCTTT; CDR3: CAISGDRVDYEAFF
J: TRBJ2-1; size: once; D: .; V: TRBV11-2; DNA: TGTGCCAGCAGCGCCGGGACTCAGTCCTACAATGAGCAGTTCTTC; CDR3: CASSAGTQSYNEQFF
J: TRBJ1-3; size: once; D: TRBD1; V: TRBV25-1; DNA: TGTGCCAGCAGTGGCCCGACAGGGGGTGGAAACACCATATATTTT; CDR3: CASSGPTGGGNTIYF
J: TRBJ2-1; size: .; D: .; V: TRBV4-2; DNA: TGTGCCAGCAGCCAAGATTTCCGGGAATACAATGAGCAGTTCTTC; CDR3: CASSQDFREYNEQFF
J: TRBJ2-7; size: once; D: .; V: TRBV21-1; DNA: TGTGCCAGCAGCAAAGGGGAGGGTAGCGGGAGGGCACTCGAGCAGTACTTC; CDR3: CASSKGEGSGRALEQYF
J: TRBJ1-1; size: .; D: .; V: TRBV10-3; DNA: TGTGCCATCAGTGATGAGAGAAACACTGAAGCTTTCTTT; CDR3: CAISDERNTEAFF